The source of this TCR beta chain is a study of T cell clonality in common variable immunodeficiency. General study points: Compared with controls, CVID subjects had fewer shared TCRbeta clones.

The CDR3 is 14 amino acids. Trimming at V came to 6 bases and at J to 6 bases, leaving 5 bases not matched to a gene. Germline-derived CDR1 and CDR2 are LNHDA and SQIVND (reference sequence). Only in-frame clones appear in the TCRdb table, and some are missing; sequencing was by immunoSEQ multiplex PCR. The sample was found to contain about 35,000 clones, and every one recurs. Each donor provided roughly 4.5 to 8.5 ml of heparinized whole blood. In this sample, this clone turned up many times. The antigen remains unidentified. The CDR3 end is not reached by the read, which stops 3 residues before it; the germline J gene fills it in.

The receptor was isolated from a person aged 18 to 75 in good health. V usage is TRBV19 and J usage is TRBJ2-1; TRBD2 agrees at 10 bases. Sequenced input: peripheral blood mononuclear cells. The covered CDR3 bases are TGTGCCAGTAGAGTACTAGCGGGACGCAATGAG. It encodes CASRVLAGRNE. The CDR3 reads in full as CASRVLAGRNEQFF.